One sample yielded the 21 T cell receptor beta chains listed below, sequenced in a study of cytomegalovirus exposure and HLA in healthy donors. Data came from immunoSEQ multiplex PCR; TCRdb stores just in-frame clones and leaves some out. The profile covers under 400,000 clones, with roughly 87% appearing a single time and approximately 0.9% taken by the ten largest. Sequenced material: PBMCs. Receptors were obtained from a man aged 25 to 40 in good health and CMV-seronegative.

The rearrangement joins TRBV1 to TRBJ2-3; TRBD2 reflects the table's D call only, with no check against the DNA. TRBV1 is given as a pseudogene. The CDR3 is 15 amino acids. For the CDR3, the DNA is TGCACCAGCAGCCGAGAAGACTTCAGCACAGATACGCAGTATTTT. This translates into CTSSREDFSTDTQYF.

CDR3 residues: CASSEGTGGPYNEQFF. CDR3 DNA sequence: TGTGCCAGCAGTGAAGGGACAGGGGGGCCCTACAATGAGCAGTTCTTC. This rearrangement joins TRBV6-1 to TRBJ2-1; the match to TRBD1 covers 10 bases. Germline V lookup: CDR1 MNHNS, CDR2 SASEGT. V trimming: 1 base; J trimming: 2 bases; junction bases outside the gene matches: 2. The CDR3 extends over 16 amino acids.

The CDR3: CASRRTGVTEAFF. CDR3 nucleotide sequence: TGTGCCAGCAGAAGGACAGGGGTGACTGAAGCTTTCTTT. This sequence joins TRBV6-1 and TRBJ1-1, with 9 nucleotides matching TRBD1. Germline V gene sequence: CDR1 MNHNS, CDR2 SASEGT. The junction had 4 bases not matched to a gene; V was cut back by 6 bases and J by 5 bases. This CDR3 region has 13 residues.

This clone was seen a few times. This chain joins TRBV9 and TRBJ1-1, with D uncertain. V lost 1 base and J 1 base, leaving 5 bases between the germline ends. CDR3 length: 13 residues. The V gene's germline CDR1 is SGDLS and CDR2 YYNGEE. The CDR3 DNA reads TGTGCCAGCAGCGTAAACACGAACACTGAAGCTTTCTTT. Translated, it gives CASSVNTNTEAFF.

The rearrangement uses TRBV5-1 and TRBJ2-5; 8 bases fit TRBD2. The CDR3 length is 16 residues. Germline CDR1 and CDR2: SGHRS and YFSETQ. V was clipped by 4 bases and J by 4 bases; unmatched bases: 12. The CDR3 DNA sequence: TGCGCCAGCAGCAGGAACGGGGGGGCCTTCCCAGAGACCCAGTACTTC. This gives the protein CASSRNGGAFPETQYF.

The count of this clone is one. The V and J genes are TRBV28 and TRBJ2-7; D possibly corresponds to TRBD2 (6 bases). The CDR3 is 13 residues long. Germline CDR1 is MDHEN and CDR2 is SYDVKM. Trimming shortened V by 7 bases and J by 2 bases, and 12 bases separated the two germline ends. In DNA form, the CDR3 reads TGTGCCAGCAACGGCGGGGTACCCTACGAGCAGTACTTC. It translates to CASNGGVPYEQYF. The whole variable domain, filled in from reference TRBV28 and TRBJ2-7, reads DVKVTQSSRYLVKRTGEKVFLECVQDMDHENMFWYRQDPGLGLRLIYFSYDVKMKEKGDIPEGYSVSREKKERFSLILESASTNQTSMYLCASNGGVPYEQYFGPGTRLTVT.

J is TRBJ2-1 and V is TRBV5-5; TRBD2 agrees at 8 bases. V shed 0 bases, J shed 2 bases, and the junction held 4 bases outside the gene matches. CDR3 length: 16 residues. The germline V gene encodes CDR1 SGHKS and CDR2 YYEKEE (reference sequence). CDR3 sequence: CASSLVGGGPYNEQFF. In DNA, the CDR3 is TGTGCCAGCAGCTTGGTAGGCGGGGGGCCCTACAATGAGCAGTTCTTC. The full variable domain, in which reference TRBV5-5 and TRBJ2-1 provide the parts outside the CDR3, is DAGVTQSPTHLIKTRGQQVTLRCSPISGHKSVSWYQQVLGQGPQFIFQYYEKEERGRGNFPDRFSARQFPNYSSELNVNALLLGDSALYLCASSLVGGGPYNEQFFGPGTRLTVL.

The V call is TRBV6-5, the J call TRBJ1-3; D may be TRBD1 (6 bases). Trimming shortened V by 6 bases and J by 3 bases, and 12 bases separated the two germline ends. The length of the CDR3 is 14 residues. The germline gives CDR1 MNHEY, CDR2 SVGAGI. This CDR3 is CASRERGSGNTIYF. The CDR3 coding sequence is TGTGCCAGCAGAGAGAGGGGGAGTGGAAACACCATATATTTT.

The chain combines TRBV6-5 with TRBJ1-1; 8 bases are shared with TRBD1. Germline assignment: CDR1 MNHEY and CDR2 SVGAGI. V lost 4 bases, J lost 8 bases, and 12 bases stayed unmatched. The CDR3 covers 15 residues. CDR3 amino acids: CASSLSTGAPLEAFF. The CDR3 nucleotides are TGTGCCAGCAGTTTGTCGACAGGGGCACCGTTGGAAGCTTTCTTT.

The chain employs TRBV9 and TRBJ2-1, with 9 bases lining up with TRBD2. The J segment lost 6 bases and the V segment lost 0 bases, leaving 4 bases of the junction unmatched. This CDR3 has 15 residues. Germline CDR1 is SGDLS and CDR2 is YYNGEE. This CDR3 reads CASSVERAGGNEQFF. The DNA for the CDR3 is TGTGCCAGCAGCGTAGAGAGAGCGGGGGGCAATGAGCAGTTCTTC.

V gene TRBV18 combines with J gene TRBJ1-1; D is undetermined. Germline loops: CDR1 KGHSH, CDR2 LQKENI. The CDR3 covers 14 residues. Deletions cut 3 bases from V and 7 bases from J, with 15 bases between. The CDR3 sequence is CASSPVHGGNEAFF. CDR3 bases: TGTGCCAGCTCACCCGTACACGGAGGGAATGAAGCTTTCTTT.

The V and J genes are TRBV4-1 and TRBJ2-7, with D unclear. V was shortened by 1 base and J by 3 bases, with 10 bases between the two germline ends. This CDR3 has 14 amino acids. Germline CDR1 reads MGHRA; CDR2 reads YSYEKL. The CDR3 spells CASSQGLRVYEQYF. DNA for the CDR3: TGCGCCAGCAGCCAAGGGCTTCGGGTCTACGAGCAGTACTTC.

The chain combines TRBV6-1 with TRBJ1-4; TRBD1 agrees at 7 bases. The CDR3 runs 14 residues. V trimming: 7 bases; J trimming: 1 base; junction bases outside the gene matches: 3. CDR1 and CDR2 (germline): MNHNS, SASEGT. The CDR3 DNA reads TGTGCCAGCAAACGACAGGGAACTAATGAAAAACTGTTTTTT. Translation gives CASKRQGTNEKLFF.

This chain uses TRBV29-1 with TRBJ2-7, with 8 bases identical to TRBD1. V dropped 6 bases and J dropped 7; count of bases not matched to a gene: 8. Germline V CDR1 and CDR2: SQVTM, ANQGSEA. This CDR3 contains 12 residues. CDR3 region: CSVRTGPGEQYF. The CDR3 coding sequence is TGCAGCGTCCGGACAGGGCCGGGGGAGCAGTACTTC.

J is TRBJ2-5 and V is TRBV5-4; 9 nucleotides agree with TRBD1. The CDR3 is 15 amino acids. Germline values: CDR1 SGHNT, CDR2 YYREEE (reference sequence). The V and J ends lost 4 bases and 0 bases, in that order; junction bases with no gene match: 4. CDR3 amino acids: CASSNRDRDQETQYF. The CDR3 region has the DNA TGTGCCAGCAGCAACCGGGACAGGGACCAAGAGACCCAGTACTTC. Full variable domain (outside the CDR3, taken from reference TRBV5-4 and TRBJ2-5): ETGVTQSPTHLIKTRGQQVTLRCSSQSGHNTVSWYQQALGQGPQFIFQYYREEENGRGNFPPRFSGLQFPNYSSELNVNALELDDSALYLCASSNRDRDQETQYFGPGTRLLVL.

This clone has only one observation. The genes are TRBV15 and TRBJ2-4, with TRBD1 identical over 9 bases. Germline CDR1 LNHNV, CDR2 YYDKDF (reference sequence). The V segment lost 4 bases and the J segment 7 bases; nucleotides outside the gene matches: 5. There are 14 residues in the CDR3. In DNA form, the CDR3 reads TGTGCCACCAGCACTCGGACAGGGGTGAACATTCAGTACTTC. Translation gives CATSTRTGVNIQYF.

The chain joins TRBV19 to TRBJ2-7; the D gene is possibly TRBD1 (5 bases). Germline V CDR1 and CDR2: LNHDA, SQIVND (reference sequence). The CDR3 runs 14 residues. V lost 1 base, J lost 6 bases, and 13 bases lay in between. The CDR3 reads CASSIGRQTGEQYF. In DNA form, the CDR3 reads TGTGCCAGTAGTATAGGCAGACAGACGGGCGAGCAGTACTTC.

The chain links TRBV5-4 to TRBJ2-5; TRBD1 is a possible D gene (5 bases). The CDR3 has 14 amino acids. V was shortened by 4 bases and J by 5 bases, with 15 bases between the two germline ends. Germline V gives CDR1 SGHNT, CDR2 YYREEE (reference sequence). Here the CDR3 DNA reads TGTGCCAGCAGCACTCTTGGGGCTGATGAGACCCAGTACTTC. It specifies CASSTLGADETQYF. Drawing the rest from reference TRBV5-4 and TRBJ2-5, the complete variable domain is ETGVTQSPTHLIKTRGQQVTLRCSSQSGHNTVSWYQQALGQGPQFIFQYYREEENGRGNFPPRFSGLQFPNYSSELNVNALELDDSALYLCASSTLGADETQYFGPGTRLLVL.

CDR3 bases: TGCGCCAGCTGCCAAGGACTAGCGGGGGACTTCCAAGAGACCCAGTACTTC. This codes for CASCQGLAGDFQETQYF. This chain uses TRBV5-1 with TRBJ2-5; 13 bases match TRBD2. The CDR3 runs to 17 residues. The V and J ends lost 7 bases and 1 base, in that order; junction bases with no gene match: 10. Germline-derived CDR1 and CDR2 are SGHRS and YFSETQ.

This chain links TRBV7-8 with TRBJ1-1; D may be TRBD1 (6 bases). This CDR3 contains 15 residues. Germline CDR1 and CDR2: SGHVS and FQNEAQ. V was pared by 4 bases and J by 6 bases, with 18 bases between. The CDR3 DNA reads TGTGCCAGCAGCTCTTGGGGGCCTAACGAACCTGAAGCTTTCTTT. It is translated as CASSSWGPNEPEAFF.

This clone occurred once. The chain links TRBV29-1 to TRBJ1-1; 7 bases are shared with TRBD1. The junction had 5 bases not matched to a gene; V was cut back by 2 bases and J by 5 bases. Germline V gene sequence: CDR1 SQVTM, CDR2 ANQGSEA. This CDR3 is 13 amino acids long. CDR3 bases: TGCAGCGTTGAACCGGGACAGAGGACTGAAGCTTTCTTT. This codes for CSVEPGQRTEAFF.